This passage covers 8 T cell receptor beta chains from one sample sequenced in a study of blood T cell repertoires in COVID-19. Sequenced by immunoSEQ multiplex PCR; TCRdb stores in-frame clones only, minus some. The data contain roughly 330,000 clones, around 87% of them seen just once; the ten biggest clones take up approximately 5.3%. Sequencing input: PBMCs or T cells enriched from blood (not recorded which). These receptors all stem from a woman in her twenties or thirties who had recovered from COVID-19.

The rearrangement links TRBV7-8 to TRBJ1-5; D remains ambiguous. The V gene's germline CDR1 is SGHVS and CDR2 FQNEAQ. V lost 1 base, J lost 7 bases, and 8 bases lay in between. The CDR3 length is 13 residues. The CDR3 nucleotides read TGTGCCAGCAGCTTAGGCACAGACCAGCCCCAGCATTTT. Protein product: CASSLGTDQPQHF.

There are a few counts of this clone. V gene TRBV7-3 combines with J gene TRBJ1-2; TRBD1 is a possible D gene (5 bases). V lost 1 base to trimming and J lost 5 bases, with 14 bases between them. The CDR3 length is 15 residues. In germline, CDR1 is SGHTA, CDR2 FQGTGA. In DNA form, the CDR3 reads TGTGCCAGCAGCTTAAGGCGGGGGATGAGGTATGGCTACACCTTC. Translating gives CASSLRRGMRYGYTF.

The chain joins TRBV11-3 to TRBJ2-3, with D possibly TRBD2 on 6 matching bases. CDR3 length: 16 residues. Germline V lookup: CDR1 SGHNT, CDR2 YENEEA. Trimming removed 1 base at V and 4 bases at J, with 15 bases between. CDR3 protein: CASSLGRGGYPDTQYF. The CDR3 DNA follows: TGTGCCAGCAGCTTAGGGCGGGGCGGTTACCCAGATACGCAGTATTTT.

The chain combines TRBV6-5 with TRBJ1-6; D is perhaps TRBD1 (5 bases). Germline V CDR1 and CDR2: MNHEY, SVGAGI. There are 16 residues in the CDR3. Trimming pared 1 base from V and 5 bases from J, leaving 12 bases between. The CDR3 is CASSYLPTANNSPLHF. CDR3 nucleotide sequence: TGTGCCAGCAGTTACTTGCCGACAGCCAATAATTCACCCCTCCACTTT.

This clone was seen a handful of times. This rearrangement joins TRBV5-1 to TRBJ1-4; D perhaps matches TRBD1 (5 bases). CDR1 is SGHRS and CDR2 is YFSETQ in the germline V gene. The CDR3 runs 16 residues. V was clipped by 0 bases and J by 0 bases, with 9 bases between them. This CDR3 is CASSLAGGATNEKLFF. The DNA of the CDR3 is TGCGCCAGCAGCTTGGCCGGGGGTGCAACTAATGAAAAACTGTTTTTT.

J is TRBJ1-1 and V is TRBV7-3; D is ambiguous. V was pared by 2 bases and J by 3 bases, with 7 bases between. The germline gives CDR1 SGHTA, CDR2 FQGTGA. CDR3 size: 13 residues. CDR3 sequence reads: CASSLVGDTEAFF. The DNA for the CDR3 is TGTGCCAGCAGCTTAGTCGGAGACACTGAAGCTTTCTTT.

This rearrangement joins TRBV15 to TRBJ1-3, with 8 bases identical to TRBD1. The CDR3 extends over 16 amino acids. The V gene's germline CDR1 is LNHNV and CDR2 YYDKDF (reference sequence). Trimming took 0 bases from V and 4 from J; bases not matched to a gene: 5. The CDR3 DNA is TGTGCCACCAGCAGAGACAGGGGGCGGGGAGGAAACACCATATATTTT. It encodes CATSRDRGRGGNTIYF.

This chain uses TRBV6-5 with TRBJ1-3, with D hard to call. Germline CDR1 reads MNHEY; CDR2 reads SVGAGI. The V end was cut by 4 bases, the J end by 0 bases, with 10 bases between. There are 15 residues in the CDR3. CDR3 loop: CASSSGEPSGNTIYF. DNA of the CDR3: TGTGCCAGCAGTTCCGGGGAACCCTCTGGAAACACCATATATTTT.